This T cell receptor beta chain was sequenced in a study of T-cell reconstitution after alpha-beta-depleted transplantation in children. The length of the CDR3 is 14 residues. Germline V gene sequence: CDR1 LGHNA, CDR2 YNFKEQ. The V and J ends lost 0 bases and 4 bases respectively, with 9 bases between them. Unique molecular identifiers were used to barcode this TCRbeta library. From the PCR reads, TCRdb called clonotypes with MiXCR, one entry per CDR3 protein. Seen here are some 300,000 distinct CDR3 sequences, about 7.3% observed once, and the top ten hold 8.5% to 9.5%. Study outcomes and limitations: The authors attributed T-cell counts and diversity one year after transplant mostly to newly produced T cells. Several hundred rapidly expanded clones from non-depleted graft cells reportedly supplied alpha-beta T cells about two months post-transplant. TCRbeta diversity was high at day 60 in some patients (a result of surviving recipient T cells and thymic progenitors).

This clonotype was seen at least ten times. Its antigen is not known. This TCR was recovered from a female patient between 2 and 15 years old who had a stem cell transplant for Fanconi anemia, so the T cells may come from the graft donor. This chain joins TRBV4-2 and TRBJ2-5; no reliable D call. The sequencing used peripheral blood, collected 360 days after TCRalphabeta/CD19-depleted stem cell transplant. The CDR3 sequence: CASSQDLRGETQYF. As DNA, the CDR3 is TGTGCCAGCAGCCAAGATCTTCGAGGAGAGACCCAGTACTTC.